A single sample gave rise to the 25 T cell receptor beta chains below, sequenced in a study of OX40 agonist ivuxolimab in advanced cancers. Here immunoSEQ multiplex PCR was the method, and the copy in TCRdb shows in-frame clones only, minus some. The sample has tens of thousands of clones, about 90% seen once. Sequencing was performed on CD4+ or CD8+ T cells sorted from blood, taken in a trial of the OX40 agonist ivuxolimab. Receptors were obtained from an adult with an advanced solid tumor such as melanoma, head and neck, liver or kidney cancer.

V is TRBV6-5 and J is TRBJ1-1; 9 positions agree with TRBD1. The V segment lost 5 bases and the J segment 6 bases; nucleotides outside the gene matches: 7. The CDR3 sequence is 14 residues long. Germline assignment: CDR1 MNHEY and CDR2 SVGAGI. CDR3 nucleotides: TGTGCCAGCAGTCCGCGGACAGGGGCTTCTGAAGCTTTCTTT. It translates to CASSPRTGASEAFF.

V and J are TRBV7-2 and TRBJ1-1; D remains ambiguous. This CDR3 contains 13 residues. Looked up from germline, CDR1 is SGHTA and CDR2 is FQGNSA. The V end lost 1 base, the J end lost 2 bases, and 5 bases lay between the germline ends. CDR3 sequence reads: CASSLGTNTEAFF. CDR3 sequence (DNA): TGTGCCAGCAGCTTAGGTACCAACACTGAAGCTTTCTTT.

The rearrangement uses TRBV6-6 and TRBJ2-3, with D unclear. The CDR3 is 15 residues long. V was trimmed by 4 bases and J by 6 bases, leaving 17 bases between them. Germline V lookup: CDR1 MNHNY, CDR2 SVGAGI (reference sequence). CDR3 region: CASSLTKGGWDTQYF. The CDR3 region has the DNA TGTGCCAGCAGTTTGACCAAGGGCGGCTGGGATACGCAGTATTTT.

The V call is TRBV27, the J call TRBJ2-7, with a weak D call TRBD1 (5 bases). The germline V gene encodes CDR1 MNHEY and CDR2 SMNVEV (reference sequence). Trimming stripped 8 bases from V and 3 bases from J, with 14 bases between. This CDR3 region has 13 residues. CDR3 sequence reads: CASGRVGDYEQYF. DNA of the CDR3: TGTGCCAGCGGCAGGGTGGGTGACTACGAGCAGTACTTC.

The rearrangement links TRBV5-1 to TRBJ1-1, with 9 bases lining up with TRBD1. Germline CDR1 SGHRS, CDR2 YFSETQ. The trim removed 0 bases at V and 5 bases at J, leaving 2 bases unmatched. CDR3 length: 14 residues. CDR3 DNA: TGCGCCAGCAGCTTGGGGACAGGGGCGACTGAAGCTTTCTTT. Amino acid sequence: CASSLGTGATEAFF.

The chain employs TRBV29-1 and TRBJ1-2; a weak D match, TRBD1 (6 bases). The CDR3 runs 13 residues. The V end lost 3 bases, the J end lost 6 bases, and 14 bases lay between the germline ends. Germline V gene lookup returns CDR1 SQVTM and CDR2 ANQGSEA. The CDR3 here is CSVEHTGNHGYTF. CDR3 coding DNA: TGCAGCGTTGAGCACACAGGGAATCATGGCTACACCTTC. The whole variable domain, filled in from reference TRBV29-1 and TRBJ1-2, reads SAVISQKPSRDICQRGTSLTIQCQVDSQVTMMFWYRQQPGQSLTLIATANQGSEATYESGFVIDKFPISRPNLTFSTLTVSNMSPEDSSIYLCSVEHTGNHGYTFGSGTRLTVV.

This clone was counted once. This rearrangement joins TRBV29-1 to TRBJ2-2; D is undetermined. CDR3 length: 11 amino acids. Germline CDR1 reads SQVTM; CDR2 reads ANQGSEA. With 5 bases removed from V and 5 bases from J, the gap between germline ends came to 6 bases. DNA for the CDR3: TGCAGCGTTTACCAGACCGGGGAGCTGTTTTTT. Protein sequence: CSVYQTGELFF.

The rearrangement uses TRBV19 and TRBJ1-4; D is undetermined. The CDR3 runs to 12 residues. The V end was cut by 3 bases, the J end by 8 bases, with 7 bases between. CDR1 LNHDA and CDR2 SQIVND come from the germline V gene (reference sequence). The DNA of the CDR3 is TGTGCCAGTAGTATTAGGAGCGAAAAACTGTTTTTT. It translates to CASSIRSEKLFF.

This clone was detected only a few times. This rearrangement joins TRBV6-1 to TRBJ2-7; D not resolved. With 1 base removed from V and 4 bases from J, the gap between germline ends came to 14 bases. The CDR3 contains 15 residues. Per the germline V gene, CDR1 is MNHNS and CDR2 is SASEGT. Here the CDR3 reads CASSEGPRPSYEQYF. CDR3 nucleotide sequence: TGTGCCAGCAGTGAAGGCCCCCGACCCTCTTACGAGCAGTACTTC.

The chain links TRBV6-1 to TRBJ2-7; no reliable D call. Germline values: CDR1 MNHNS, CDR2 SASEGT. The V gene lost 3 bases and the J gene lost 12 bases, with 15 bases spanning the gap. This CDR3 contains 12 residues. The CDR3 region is CASSDQSLSSYF. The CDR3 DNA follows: TGTGCCAGCAGTGATCAGAGTCTATCCTCGTACTTC.

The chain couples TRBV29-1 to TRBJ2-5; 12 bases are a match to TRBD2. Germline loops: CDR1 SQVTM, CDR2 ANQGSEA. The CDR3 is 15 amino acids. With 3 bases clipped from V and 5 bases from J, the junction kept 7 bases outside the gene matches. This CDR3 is CSVDRGTSGPETQYF. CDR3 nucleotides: TGCAGCGTTGATAGGGGGACTAGCGGGCCGGAGACCCAGTACTTC.

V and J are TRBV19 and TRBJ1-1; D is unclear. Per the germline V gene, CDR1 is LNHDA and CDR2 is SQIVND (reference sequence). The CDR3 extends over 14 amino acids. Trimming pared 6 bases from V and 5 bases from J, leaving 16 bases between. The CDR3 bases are TGTGCCAGTAGCTTAGACTCGATGGGGACTGAAGCTTTCTTT. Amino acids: CASSLDSMGTEAFF.

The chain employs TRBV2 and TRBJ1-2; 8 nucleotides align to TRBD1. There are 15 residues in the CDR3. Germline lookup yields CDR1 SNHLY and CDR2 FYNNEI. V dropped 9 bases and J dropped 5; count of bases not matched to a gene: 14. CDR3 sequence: CASEGTGPVLYGYTF. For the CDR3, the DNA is TGTGCCAGTGAAGGGACAGGCCCTGTCCTTTATGGCTACACCTTC.

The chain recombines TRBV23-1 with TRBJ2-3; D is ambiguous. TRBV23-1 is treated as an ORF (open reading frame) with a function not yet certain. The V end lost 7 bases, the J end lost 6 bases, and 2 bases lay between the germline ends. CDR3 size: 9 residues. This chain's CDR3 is CASMDTQYF. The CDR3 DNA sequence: TGCGCCAGCATGGATACGCAGTATTTT.

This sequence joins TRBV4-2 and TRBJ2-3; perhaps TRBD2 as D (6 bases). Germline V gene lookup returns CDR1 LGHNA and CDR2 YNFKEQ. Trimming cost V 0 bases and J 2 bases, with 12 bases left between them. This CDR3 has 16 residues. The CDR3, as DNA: TGTGCCAGCAGCCAAGAAGGAGGGAGTTCCACAGATACGCAGTATTTT. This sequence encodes CASSQEGGSSTDTQYF.

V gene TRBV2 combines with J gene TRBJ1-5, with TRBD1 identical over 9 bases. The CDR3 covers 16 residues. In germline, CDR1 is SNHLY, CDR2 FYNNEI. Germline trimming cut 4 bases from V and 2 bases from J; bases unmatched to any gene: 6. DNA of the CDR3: TGTGCCAGCAGTGCCAGACAGGGGGGAGGCAATCAGCCCCAGCATTTT. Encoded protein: CASSARQGGGNQPQHF.

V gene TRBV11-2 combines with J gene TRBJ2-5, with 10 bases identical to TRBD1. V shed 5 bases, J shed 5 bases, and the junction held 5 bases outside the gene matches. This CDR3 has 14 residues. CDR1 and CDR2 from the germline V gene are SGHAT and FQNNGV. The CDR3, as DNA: TGTGCCAGCAGCGCGACAGGGGGCCGGGAGACCCAGTACTTC. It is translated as CASSATGGRETQYF.

CDR3 residues: CASSVRLAADTQYF. In DNA, the CDR3 is TGTGCCAGCAGCGTGCGACTGGCCGCAGATACGCAGTATTTT. The chain employs TRBV9 and TRBJ2-3; D not resolved. The CDR3 is 14 residues long. Germline CDR1 reads SGDLS; CDR2 reads YYNGEE. V lost 2 bases to trimming and J lost 4 bases, with 11 bases between them.

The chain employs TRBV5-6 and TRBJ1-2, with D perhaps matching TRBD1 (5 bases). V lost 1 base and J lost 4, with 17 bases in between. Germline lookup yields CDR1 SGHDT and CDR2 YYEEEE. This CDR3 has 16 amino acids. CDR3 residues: CASSLPAGRRGYGYTF. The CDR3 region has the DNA TGTGCCAGCAGCTTGCCTGCGGGACGGCGGGGCTATGGCTACACCTTC.

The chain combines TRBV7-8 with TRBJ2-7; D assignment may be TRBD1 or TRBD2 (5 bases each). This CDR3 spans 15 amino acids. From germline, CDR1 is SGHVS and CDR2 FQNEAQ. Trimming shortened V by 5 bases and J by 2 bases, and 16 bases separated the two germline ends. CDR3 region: CASSNRDGGPYEQYF. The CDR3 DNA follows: TGTGCCAGCAGCAACCGGGACGGAGGACCCTACGAGCAGTACTTC.

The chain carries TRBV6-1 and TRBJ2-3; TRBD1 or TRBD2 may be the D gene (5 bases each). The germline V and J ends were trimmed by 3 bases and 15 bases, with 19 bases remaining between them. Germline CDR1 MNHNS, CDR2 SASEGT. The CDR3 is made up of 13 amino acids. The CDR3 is CASSDEGLGENYF. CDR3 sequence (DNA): TGTGCCAGCAGTGACGAGGGGTTGGGGGAAAACTATTTT.

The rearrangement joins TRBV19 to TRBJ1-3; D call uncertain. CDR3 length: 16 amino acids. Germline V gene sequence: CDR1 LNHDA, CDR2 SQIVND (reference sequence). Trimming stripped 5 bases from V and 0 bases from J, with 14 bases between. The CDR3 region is CASSPKTVASGNTIYF. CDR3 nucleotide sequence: TGTGCCAGTAGTCCGAAGACCGTCGCCTCTGGAAACACCATATATTTT.

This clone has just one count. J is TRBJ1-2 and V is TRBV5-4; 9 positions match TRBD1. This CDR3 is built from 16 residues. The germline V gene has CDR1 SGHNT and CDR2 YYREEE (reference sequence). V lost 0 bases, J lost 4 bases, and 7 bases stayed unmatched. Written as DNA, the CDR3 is TGTGCCAGCAGCTTGGGCGGGACAGGGACCTTCTATGGCTACACCTTC. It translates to CASSLGGTGTFYGYTF.

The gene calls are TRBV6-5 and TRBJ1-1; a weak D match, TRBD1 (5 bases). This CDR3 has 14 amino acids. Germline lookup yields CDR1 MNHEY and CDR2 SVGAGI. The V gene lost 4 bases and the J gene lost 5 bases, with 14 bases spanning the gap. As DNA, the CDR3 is TGTGCCAGCAGTTCGGGGAGGGGACGGACTGAAGCTTTCTTT. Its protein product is CASSSGRGRTEAFF.

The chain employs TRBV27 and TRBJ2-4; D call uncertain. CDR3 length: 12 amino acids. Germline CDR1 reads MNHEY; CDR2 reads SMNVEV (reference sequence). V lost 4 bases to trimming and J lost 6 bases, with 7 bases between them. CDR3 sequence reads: CASSSPGNIQYF. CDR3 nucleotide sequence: TGTGCCAGCAGTTCACCGGGAAACATTCAGTACTTC.